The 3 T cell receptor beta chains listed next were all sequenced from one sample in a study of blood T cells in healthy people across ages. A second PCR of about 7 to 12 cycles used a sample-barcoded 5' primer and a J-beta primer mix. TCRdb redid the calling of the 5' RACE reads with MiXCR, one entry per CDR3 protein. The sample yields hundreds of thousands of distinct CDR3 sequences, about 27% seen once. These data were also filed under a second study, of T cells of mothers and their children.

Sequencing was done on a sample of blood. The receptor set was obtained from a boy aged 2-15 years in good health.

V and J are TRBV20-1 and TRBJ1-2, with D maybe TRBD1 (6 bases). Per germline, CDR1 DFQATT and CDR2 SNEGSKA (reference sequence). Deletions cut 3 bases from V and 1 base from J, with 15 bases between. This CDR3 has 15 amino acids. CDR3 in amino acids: CSASPPGAYNYGYTF. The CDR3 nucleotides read TGCAGTGCTAGTCCCCCAGGGGCCTATAACTATGGCTACACCTTC.

The CDR3 spells CASVDEQFF. DNA of the CDR3: TGTGCCTCAGTGGATGAGCAGTTCTTC. This chain connects TRBV7-2 to TRBJ2-5; D not resolved. The last part of the DNA fits TRBJ2-1 better; the J call may be wrong. CDR3 length equals 9 residues. From germline, CDR1 is SGHTA and CDR2 FQGNSA.

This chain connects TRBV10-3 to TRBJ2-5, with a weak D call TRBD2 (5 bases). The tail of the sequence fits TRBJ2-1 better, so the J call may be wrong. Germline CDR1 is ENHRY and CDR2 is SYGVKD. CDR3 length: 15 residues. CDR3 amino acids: CAISEPVFVGDEQFF. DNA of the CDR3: TGTGCCATCAGTGAGCCAGTCTTCGTCGGGGATGAGCAGTTCTTC.